What follows describes a single TCR beta chain. Its antigen is unknown. Per the germline V gene, CDR1 is SGHVS and CDR2 is FQNEAQ. The CDR3 runs to 14 residues. The V gene end was trimmed by 7 bases and the J gene end by 6 bases; junction bases not matched to a gene: 9. The entry originates in a study of cytomegalovirus exposure and HLA in healthy donors. PCR amplification relied on 60 Vbeta primers (plus 13 Jbeta primers). The method was immunoSEQ multiplex PCR; TCRdb's version includes in-frame clones alone and lacks a portion of them. This sample's table has over 100,000 clones. Study-level findings and limits: V segments that were indistinguishable, TRBV6-2 and TRBV6-3 among them, were omitted from analysis.

The receptor's source is a man aged 18 to 29 in good health and CMV-seronegative. The chain has TRBV7-8 and TRBJ2-7; TRBD1 aligns across 10 bases. The sequenced material came from PBMCs. This CDR3 reads CASTPGQGQREQYF. In nucleotides, the CDR3 is TGTGCCAGCACTCCGGGACAGGGGCAGCGCGAGCAGTACTTC.